The 5 T cell receptor beta chains reported below all come from one sample, sequenced in a study of T cells in Graves' hyperthyroidism and ophthalmopathy. What was amplified from RNA transcripts were TCR beta CDR3 regions. TCR CDR3 regions were first amplified by RT-PCR with HTBI primers. MiXCR was run by TCRdb on the multiplex PCR reads, yielding one entry per CDR3 protein. The repertoire has a few hundred thousand distinct CDR3 sequences, about a fifth of them found once; the top ten carry about 26%. Sequenced material: blood. Receptor source: a man younger than 30 with Graves' hyperthyroidism.

J is TRBJ1-1 and V is TRBV12-3 or TRBV12-4, with a possible D match to TRBD1 (5 bases). The CDR3 covers 12 residues. V lost 8 bases and J 6 bases, leaving 13 bases between the germline ends. CDR3 residues: CASGLTVAEAFF. The CDR3 DNA follows: TGTGCCAGCGGCCTGACAGTGGCTGAAGCTTTCTTT.

The V and J genes are TRBV28 and TRBJ2-2, with D possibly TRBD2 on 6 matching bases. Germline lookup yields CDR1 MDHEN and CDR2 SYDVKM. The V end lost 5 bases, the J end lost 4 bases, and 14 bases lay between the germline ends. The CDR3 has 15 amino acids. CDR3 protein: CASSHPGRSTGELFF. The CDR3 DNA reads as TGTGCCAGCAGTCATCCCGGGAGATCCACCGGGGAGCTGTTTTTT.

The chain combines TRBV19 with TRBJ2-2, with 9 nucleotides matching TRBD1. The CDR3 runs 14 residues. Germline assignment: CDR1 LNHDA and CDR2 SQIVND (reference sequence). The V gene end was trimmed by 8 bases and the J gene end by 4 bases; junction bases not matched to a gene: 5. The CDR3 protein is CASQTGGITGELFF. The CDR3 nucleotides are TGTGCCAGTCAGACAGGGGGAATCACCGGGGAGCTGTTTTTT.

This clonotype was recorded once. It may be a read error: a sequence one base away is much more abundant. Since the CDR3 does not end with the conserved phenylalanine or tryptophan, this likely comes from a read error. This chain links TRBV7-2 with TRBJ1-6; perhaps TRBD1 as D (6 bases). V lost 5 bases, J lost 6 bases, and 8 bases lay in between. Per the germline V gene, CDR1 is SGHTA and CDR2 is FQGNSA. The CDR3 totals 13 residues. The DNA of the CDR3 is TGTGCCAGCAGCCCCAGGGGTAATTCACCCCTCCACTAT. Encoded protein: CASSPRGNSPLHY.

The chain joins TRBV12-3 or TRBV12-4 to TRBJ1-3, with D perhaps matching TRBD1 (5 bases). The CDR3 is 14 residues long. V lost 5 bases and J lost 4, with 12 bases in between. CDR3 sequence (DNA): TGTGCCAGCAGTCCGGCAGGGAACGGAAACACCATATATTTT. This encodes CASSPAGNGNTIYF.